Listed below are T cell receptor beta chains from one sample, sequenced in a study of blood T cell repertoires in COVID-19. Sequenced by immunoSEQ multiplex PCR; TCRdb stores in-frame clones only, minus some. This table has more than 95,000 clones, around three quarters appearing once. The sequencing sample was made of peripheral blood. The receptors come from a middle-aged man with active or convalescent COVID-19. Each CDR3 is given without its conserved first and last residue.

CDR3: ASSLTRTGANVLT; J: TRBJ2-6; V: TRBV27
CDR3: ASSRDREGFYTEAF; J: TRBJ1-1; V: TRBV9
CDR3: ASSLGTSQVDEQF; J: TRBJ2-1; V: TRBV28
CDR3: ASSFGGTGYEQY; J: TRBJ2-7; V: TRBV7-9
CDR3: ASSPRLAVTNEQF; J: TRBJ2-1; V: TRBV7-2
CDR3: ASTTGTAYSPLH; J: TRBJ1-6; V: TRBV6-5
CDR3: ASSYGGRSLNEQF; J: TRBJ2-1; V: TRBV6-5
CDR3: ASSLNGGPEKLF; J: TRBJ1-4; V: TRBV28
CDR3: SGRGANEKLF; J: TRBJ1-4; V: TRBV29-1
CDR3: ASSSLTTSMNEQF; J: TRBJ2-1; V: TRBV7-9
CDR3: AWRTGQTIANYGYT; J: TRBJ1-2; V: TRBV30
CDR3: ASRKQGLGNYGYT; J: TRBJ1-2; V: TRBV27
CDR3: ASSKGQNYGYT; J: TRBJ1-2; V: TRBV21-1
CDR3: ASSQGLAGDSTDTQY; J: TRBJ2-3; V: TRBV5-5
CDR3: ASSAGQNNQPQH; J: TRBJ1-5; V: TRBV5-4
CDR3: ASTPVAGTMEQF; J: TRBJ2-1; V: TRBV19
CDR3: ASSFLGGNTGELF; J: TRBJ2-2; V: TRBV5-5
CDR3: ASSDSAWEGCQETQY; J: TRBJ2-5; V: TRBV6-4
CDR3: ASGTGVGDYGYT; J: TRBJ1-2; V: TRBV2
CDR3: ASSINRETYNEQF; J: TRBJ2-1; V: TRBV19
CDR3: ASSLEGGRDTQY; J: TRBJ2-3; V: TRBV5-1
CDR3: ASRGQGVSLENIQY; J: TRBJ2-4; V: TRBV2